These 12 T cell receptor beta chains share one sample of origin, sequenced in a study of blood T cells in healthy people across ages. Alongside a J-beta primer mix, a sample-barcoded 5' primer served in a second PCR lasting roughly 7 to 11 cycles. TCRdb re-derived calls from the 5' RACE reads in MiXCR, one entry per CDR3 protein. The sample includes approximately 780,000 distinct CDR3 sequences, 20% to 30% of them seen just once. The same sample was also studied in work on T cells of mothers and their children.

Sequenced sample: blood. The receptors here all came from a boy between 10 and 17 years old in good health.

DNA of the CDR3: TGTGCCAGCAGTTATAGCGAGGTTTACGACAATGAGCAGTTCTTC. Its translation: CASSYSEVYDNEQFF. The V and J genes are TRBV6-6 and TRBJ2-1, with TRBD2 as a possible D gene (5 bases). This CDR3 spans 15 amino acids. In germline, CDR1 is MNHNY, CDR2 SVGAGI (reference sequence). Trimming took 3 bases from V and 5 from J, leaving 14 bases between them.

The rearrangement joins TRBV5-5 to TRBJ2-2; 12 positions match TRBD1. The CDR3 consists of 16 residues. V lost 4 bases, J lost 3 bases, and 4 bases stayed unmatched. Per germline, CDR1 SGHKS and CDR2 YYEKEE (reference sequence). The CDR3 DNA follows: TGTGCCAGCAGCGGGGGACAGGGGGCTCACACCGGGGAGCTGTTTTTT. Its translation: CASSGGQGAHTGELFF.

This clonotype was counted a few times. The chain uses TRBV5-1 and TRBJ1-4; 7 nucleotides line up with TRBD1. Germline V gene lookup returns CDR1 SGHRS and CDR2 YFSETQ. The junction had 14 bases not matched to a gene; V was cut back by 4 bases and J by 8 bases. This CDR3 region has 16 residues. CDR3 bases: TGCGCCAGCAGCCAACATAAACCAGGGGGGGTGGAAAAACTGTTTTTT. Protein: CASSQHKPGGVEKLFF.

This clonotype has a handful of counts. This chain uses TRBV29-1 with TRBJ2-7, with D perhaps TRBD1 (5 bases). V dropped 6 bases and J dropped 3 bases, with 18 bases sitting between them. The CDR3 is 14 amino acids. Germline V gene lookup returns CDR1 SQVTM and CDR2 ANQGSEA. In DNA form, the CDR3 reads TGCAGCGTATTACCGCCTCCAGGGAACTACGAGCAGTACTTC. Its translation: CSVLPPPGNYEQYF.

The rearrangement uses TRBV5-1 and TRBJ1-1; no definite D call. The CDR3 spans 14 residues. Germline V gene sequence: CDR1 SGHRS, CDR2 YFSETQ. The V and J ends lost 0 bases and 4 bases respectively, with 10 bases between them. In nucleotides, the CDR3 is TGCGCCAGCAGCTTGGAAGTCGTAGGCACTGAAGCTTTCTTT. Translated, it gives CASSLEVVGTEAFF. Full variable domain (missing parts from reference TRBV5-1 and TRBJ1-1): KAGVTQTPRYLIKTRGQQVTLSCSPISGHRSVSWYQQTPGQGLQFLFEYFSETQRNKGNFPGRFSGRQFSNSRSEMNVSTLELGDSALYLCASSLEVVGTEAFFGQGTRLTVV.

This clonotype has a handful of counts. The chain employs TRBV5-1 and TRBJ1-5; D uncertain. V was trimmed by 0 bases and J by 2 bases, leaving 6 bases between them. Germline lookup yields CDR1 SGHRS and CDR2 YFSETQ. This CDR3 comprises 14 residues. The CDR3 nucleotides are TGCGCCAGCAGCTTGGACGGGGGCAATCAGCCCCAGCATTTT. Its protein is CASSLDGGNQPQHF.

The chain couples TRBV20-1 to TRBJ2-4; D ambiguous. Germline CDR1 DFQATT, CDR2 SNEGSKA (reference sequence). The CDR3 is 16 residues long. V was shortened by 0 bases and J by 9 bases, with 21 bases between the two germline ends. In nucleotides, the CDR3 is TGCAGTGCTAGAGATAGTGACTGGGTACGGGCAACCATTCAGTACTTC. Translating it yields CSARDSDWVRATIQYF.

This clonotype has more than one count but fewer than ten. The chain has TRBV7-9 and TRBJ1-6; tentatively, D is TRBD1 (5 bases). V gave up 5 bases and J gave up 8 bases, with 19 bases separating them. Germline values: CDR1 SEHNR, CDR2 FQNEAQ (reference sequence). The CDR3 consists of 16 residues. CDR3 sequence reads: CASSTLVRQPDSPLHF. CDR3 coding DNA: TGTGCCAGCAGCACACTCGTAAGACAGCCGGATTCACCCCTCCACTTT. Full variable domain (rest looked up from reference TRBV7-9 and TRBJ1-6): DTGVSQNPRHKITKRGQNVTFRCDPISEHNRLYWYRQTLGQGPEFLTYFQNEAQLEKSRLLSDRFSAERPKGSFSTLEIQRTEQGDSAMYLCASSTLVRQPDSPLHFGNGTRLTVT.

The chain carries TRBV12-3 or TRBV12-4 and TRBJ2-4, with 9 bases fitting TRBD2. This CDR3 comprises 15 residues. The trim removed 4 bases at V and 6 bases at J, leaving 7 bases unmatched. In DNA form, the CDR3 reads TGTGCCAGCAGTTCAGCGGGAGGTAGTGGAAACATTCAGTACTTC. It codes for CASSSAGGSGNIQYF.

This clonotype was seen a handful of times. The chain carries TRBV21-1 and TRBJ2-7; whether TRBD1, the table's D call, matches the DNA was not checked. TRBV21-1 is an annotated pseudogene. The CDR3 totals 14 residues. The CDR3 reads CASSKKPLSYEQYF. The CDR3 DNA sequence: TGTGCCAGCAGCAAAAAACCCCTCTCGTACGAGCAGTACTTC.

There are a few counts of this clonotype. This CDR3 is CSARRAGSHNEQFF. Here the CDR3 DNA reads TGCAGTGCTCGTCGGGCAGGGTCTCACAATGAGCAGTTCTTC. V usage is TRBV20-1 and J usage is TRBJ2-1; possibly TRBD1 for D (5 bases). V was clipped by 5 bases and J by 5 bases, with 16 bases between them. The CDR3 contains 14 residues. In germline, CDR1 is DFQATT, CDR2 SNEGSKA (reference sequence).

This rearrangement joins TRBV18 to TRBJ2-3; possible D gene TRBD1, 5 bases. The CDR3 covers 14 residues. Germline lookup yields CDR1 KGHSH and CDR2 LQKENI. With 2 bases removed from V and 2 bases from J, the gap between germline ends came to 8 bases. The CDR3 reads CASSPMGPTDTQYF. DNA of the CDR3: TGTGCCAGCTCACCAATGGGGCCCACAGATACGCAGTATTTT. The complete variable domain, with remaining parts taken from reference TRBV18 and TRBJ2-3, reads NAGVMQNPRHLVRRRGQEARLRCSPMKGHSHVYWYRQLPEEGLKFMVYLQKENIIDESGMPKERFSAEFPKEGPSILRIQQVVRGDSAAYFCASSPMGPTDTQYFGPGTRLTVL.